A selection of T cell receptor beta chains follows, all from one sample in a study of cytomegalovirus exposure and HLA in healthy donors. Using immunoSEQ multiplex PCR, the repertoire was profiled, and TCRdb retains in-frame clones only, with some absent. This table holds under 100,000 clones, roughly 82% found once. Sequencing used PBMCs. Receptors were obtained from a human donor in good health. CDR3s include the opening cysteine and the closing phenylalanine or tryptophan. A D gene is named only where the DNA matches it firmly. The size entry is marked missing in some rows and otherwise reads once, few, many or a size class.

.	.	TRBV5-1	TRBJ2-7	CASSLAYEEHNEQYF	TGCGCCAGCAGCTTAGCTTACGAGGAACACAACGAGCAGTACTTC
medium-sized	TRBD1	TRBV7-9	TRBJ1-3	CASSPRGPDTIYF	TGTGCCAGCAGCCCCAGGGGGCCCGACACCATATATTTT
.	TRBD2	TRBV5-1	TRBJ2-1	CASSLAASGGVSSYNEQFF	TGCGCCAGCAGCTTGGCGGCTAGCGGGGGGGTAAGCTCCTACAATGAGCAGTTCTTC
few	TRBD2	TRBV7-2	TRBJ2-7	CASSLEPVLADEQYF	TGTGCCAGCAGCTTAGAGCCAGTACTAGCGGACGAGCAGTACTTC
.	.	TRBV6-4	TRBJ2-3	CASSQGRSTDTQYF	TGTGCCAGCAGTCAGGGTAGAAGCACAGATACGCAGTATTTT
.	TRBD2	TRBV7-2	TRBJ2-7	CASRPGGSPYEQYF	TGTGCCAGCAGGCCTGGCGGGAGTCCCTACGAGCAGTACTTC
.	TRBD1	TRBV19	TRBJ2-3	CASSIQTGQADTQYF	TGTGCCAGTAGTATTCAGACAGGGCAGGCAGATACGCAGTATTTT
.	TRBD1	TRBV5-1	TRBJ1-6	CASSLSKTGTGVGSPLHF	TGCGCCAGCAGCTTGTCTAAAACCGGGACAGGGGTGGGTTCACCCCTCCACTTT
.	.	TRBV11-2	TRBJ2-7	CASSLDPGDYEQYF	TGTGCCAGCAGCTTAGATCCCGGAGACTACGAGCAGTACTTC
.	TRBD1	TRBV6-4	TRBJ1-5	CASSPRTGELSNQPQHF	TGTGCCAGCAGCCCGAGGACAGGGGAGTTAAGCAATCAGCCCCAGCATTTT
.	TRBD2	TRBV7-9	TRBJ2-5	CASSPRGLAGAETQYF	TGTGCCAGCAGCCCCCGTGGACTAGCGGGAGCAGAGACCCAGTACTTC
once	TRBD1	TRBV5-1	TRBJ2-2	CASSFRTGGTGELFF	TGCGCCAGCAGCTTTCGGACAGGGGGAACCGGGGAGCTGTTTTTT
.	.	TRBV14	TRBJ1-2	CASSQADGYTF	TGTGCCAGCAGCCAAGCTGATGGCTACACCTTC